Listed below are T cell receptor beta chains from one sample, sequenced in a study of blood T cell repertoires in COVID-19. The repertoire was sequenced with immunoSEQ multiplex PCR; TCRdb's copy has only in-frame clones and lacks some. Altogether about 320,000 clones are present, 75% to 90% being singletons, with the ten largest covering about 4.7%. Sequences were obtained from PBMCs or T cells enriched from blood (not recorded which). The receptors derive from a man aged 25-45 years who had recovered from COVID-19. Both conserved end residues are part of each CDR3. A D gene is named only where the DNA matches it firmly. Only some rows state a clone size, as once, few, many or a class for expanded clones.

v_gene: TRBV5-4
abundance: -
d_gene: TRBD1
j_gene: TRBJ2-5
CDR3aa: CASSARNRGRQTQYF
CDR3nt: TGTGCCAGCAGCGCCAGAAACAGGGGGCGACAGACCCAGTACTTC

v_gene: TRBV3-1/TRBV3-2
abundance: -
d_gene: TRBD1
j_gene: TRBJ2-7
CDR3aa: CASSLETGAIYEQYF
CDR3nt: TGTGCCAGCAGCCTAGAGACAGGGGCGATCTACGAGCAGTACTTC

v_gene: TRBV28
abundance: -
d_gene: TRBD1
j_gene: TRBJ2-3
CDR3aa: CASSLSGQGLTDTQYF
CDR3nt: TGTGCCAGCAGTTTATCGGGACAGGGCCTGACAGATACGCAGTATTTT

v_gene: TRBV10-3
abundance: -
d_gene: -
j_gene: TRBJ1-1
CDR3aa: CAISEFYRAGIHTEAFF
CDR3nt: TGTGCCATCAGTGAGTTCTATCGTGCAGGGATCCACACTGAAGCTTTCTTT

v_gene: TRBV4-1
abundance: -
d_gene: -
j_gene: TRBJ1-4
CDR3aa: CASSQVGGAGSNEKLFF
CDR3nt: TGCGCCAGCAGCCAAGTAGGAGGCGCGGGATCTAATGAAAAACTGTTTTTT

v_gene: TRBV7-9
abundance: -
d_gene: -
j_gene: TRBJ2-1
CDR3aa: CASSLASGAYNEQFF
CDR3nt: TGTGCCAGCAGCTTAGCGTCGGGGGCCTACAATGAGCAGTTCTTC

v_gene: TRBV5-5
abundance: -
d_gene: TRBD1
j_gene: TRBJ1-2
CDR3aa: CASRGTGDNYGYTF
CDR3nt: TGTGCCAGCAGAGGGACAGGGGATAACTATGGCTACACCTTC

v_gene: TRBV30
abundance: -
d_gene: -
j_gene: TRBJ1-1
CDR3aa: CAWRLAGALYTEAFF
CDR3nt: TGTGCCTGGAGGTTGGCGGGGGCGTTGTACACTGAAGCTTTCTTT

v_gene: TRBV5-5
abundance: -
d_gene: -
j_gene: TRBJ1-1
CDR3aa: CASSSRMNTEAFF
CDR3nt: TGTGCCAGCAGCTCCAGGATGAACACTGAAGCTTTCTTT

v_gene: TRBV11-2
abundance: -
d_gene: TRBD2
j_gene: TRBJ2-1
CDR3aa: CASSLPGGHNEQFF
CDR3nt: TGTGCCAGCAGCTTACCGGGGGGGCACAATGAGCAGTTCTTC

v_gene: TRBV19
abundance: -
d_gene: -
j_gene: TRBJ1-1
CDR3aa: CASYPNRQRPEAFF
CDR3nt: TGTGCCAGTTACCCTAACCGACAGCGACCTGAAGCTTTCTTT

v_gene: TRBV21-1
abundance: -
d_gene: -
j_gene: TRBJ1-1
CDR3aa: CASSSALGRVNMNTEAFF
CDR3nt: TGTGCCAGCAGCAGCGCTCTGGGCAGGGTGAATATGAACACTGAAGCTTTCTTT

v_gene: TRBV25-1
abundance: -
d_gene: -
j_gene: TRBJ2-5
CDR3aa: CASSAGLTVQETQYF
CDR3nt: TGTGCCAGCAGCGCGGGACTGACGGTCCAAGAGACCCAGTACTTC

v_gene: TRBV4-1
abundance: -
d_gene: -
j_gene: TRBJ1-6
CDR3aa: CASSQGDFNSPLHF
CDR3nt: TGCGCCAGCAGCCAAGGGGACTTTAATTCACCCCTCCACTTT

v_gene: TRBV9
abundance: -
d_gene: -
j_gene: TRBJ1-1
CDR3aa: CASSLSQVMNTEAFF
CDR3nt: TGTGCCAGCAGCCTTAGTCAGGTTATGAACACTGAAGCTTTCTTT

v_gene: TRBV6-1
abundance: -
d_gene: TRBD2
j_gene: TRBJ2-7
CDR3aa: CASSVPPGGSHSYEQYF
CDR3nt: TGTGCCAGCAGTGTCCCCCCCGGGGGGTCCCACTCCTACGAGCAGTACTTC

v_gene: TRBV7-6
abundance: few
d_gene: TRBD1
j_gene: TRBJ2-7
CDR3aa: CASSPGQGNSYEQYF
CDR3nt: TGTGCCAGCAGCCCGGGACAGGGTAACTCCTACGAGCAGTACTTC

v_gene: TRBV9
abundance: -
d_gene: -
j_gene: TRBJ2-4
CDR3aa: CASSVGLSNIQYF
CDR3nt: TGTGCCAGCAGCGTGGGACTGTCAAACATTCAGTACTTC

v_gene: TRBV5-5
abundance: -
d_gene: -
j_gene: TRBJ1-2
CDR3aa: CASSTTVVVFGYTF
CDR3nt: TGTGCCAGCAGCACGACAGTAGTTGTGTTCGGCTACACCTTC

v_gene: TRBV7-2
abundance: -
d_gene: -
j_gene: TRBJ1-4
CDR3aa: CASSLVPPGYNEKLFF
CDR3nt: TGTGCCAGCAGCTTAGTTCCGCCCGGGTATAATGAAAAACTGTTTTTT

v_gene: TRBV30
abundance: -
d_gene: -
j_gene: TRBJ2-3
CDR3aa: CAWSGAGMQYF
CDR3nt: TGTGCCTGGAGTGGGGCGGGGATGCAGTATTTT

v_gene: TRBV7-8
abundance: -
d_gene: -
j_gene: TRBJ1-2
CDR3aa: CASSEREQGRFYGYTF
CDR3nt: TGTGCCAGCAGCGAAAGAGAGCAGGGTCGATTCTATGGCTACACCTTC

v_gene: TRBV11-2
abundance: -
d_gene: TRBD2
j_gene: TRBJ2-1
CDR3aa: CASSPGTGGPHEQFF
CDR3nt: TGTGCCAGCAGCCCGGGGACGGGGGGGCCTCATGAGCAGTTCTTC

v_gene: TRBV4-2
abundance: -
d_gene: -
j_gene: TRBJ1-2
CDR3aa: CASSQGRGGQLYGYTF
CDR3nt: TGTGCCAGCAGCCAAGGAAGGGGTGGACAGCTCTATGGCTACACCTTC

v_gene: TRBV2
abundance: few
d_gene: TRBD1
j_gene: TRBJ1-1
CDR3aa: CASGRTGKNTEAFF
CDR3nt: TGTGCCAGCGGACGGACAGGGAAGAACACTGAAGCTTTCTTT

v_gene: TRBV7-8
abundance: -
d_gene: -
j_gene: TRBJ1-5
CDR3aa: CASSSGGGLGNQPQHF
CDR3nt: TGTGCCAGCAGCTCGGGCGGGGGGCTTGGCAATCAGCCCCAGCATTTT

v_gene: TRBV11-2
abundance: -
d_gene: TRBD1
j_gene: TRBJ2-4
CDR3aa: CASSLIARGTDIQYF
CDR3nt: TGTGCCAGCAGCTTAATCGCCAGGGGGACGGACATTCAGTACTTC

v_gene: TRBV7-9
abundance: once
d_gene: -
j_gene: TRBJ2-5
CDR3aa: CASSLVGDGETQYF
CDR3nt: TGTGCCAGCAGCTTGGTGGGCGACGGAGAGACCCAGTACTTC

v_gene: TRBV5-1
abundance: -
d_gene: -
j_gene: TRBJ1-1
CDR3aa: CASSSGHILGEAFF
CDR3nt: TGCGCCAGCAGCTCAGGTCACATTCTTGGTGAAGCTTTCTTT

v_gene: TRBV5-4
abundance: -
d_gene: -
j_gene: TRBJ2-7
CDR3aa: CASSVVGRASYEQYF
CDR3nt: TGTGCCAGCAGTGTAGTAGGCAGGGCATCCTACGAGCAGTACTTC

v_gene: TRBV30
abundance: -
d_gene: TRBD1
j_gene: TRBJ1-6
CDR3aa: CAWSVWKGGVSYNSPLHF
CDR3nt: TGTGCCTGGAGCGTTTGGAAAGGGGGCGTCTCCTATAATTCACCCCTCCACTTT

v_gene: TRBV25-1
abundance: -
d_gene: TRBD1
j_gene: TRBJ2-7
CDR3aa: CASRDRGHEQYF
CDR3nt: TGTGCCAGCAGGGACAGGGGGCACGAGCAGTACTTC

v_gene: TRBV7-9
abundance: -
d_gene: -
j_gene: TRBJ1-6
CDR3aa: CASSLPSPNSPLHF
CDR3nt: TGTGCCAGCAGCTTACCCTCCCCTAATTCACCCCTCCACTTT

v_gene: TRBV9
abundance: -
d_gene: TRBD2
j_gene: TRBJ2-3
CDR3aa: CASSVGLAGVLSTDTQYF
CDR3nt: TGTGCCAGCAGCGTAGGACTAGCGGGCGTACTATCCACAGATACGCAGTATTTT

v_gene: TRBV6-5
abundance: -
d_gene: TRBD1
j_gene: TRBJ2-1
CDR3aa: CASRKGTGGINEQFF
CDR3nt: TGTGCCAGCAGAAAGGGGACAGGGGGCATCAATGAGCAGTTCTTC

v_gene: TRBV6-1
abundance: once
d_gene: -
j_gene: TRBJ1-1
CDR3aa: CASSEVFAEAFF
CDR3nt: TGTGCCAGCAGTGAAGTGTTCGCTGAAGCTTTCTTT

v_gene: TRBV19
abundance: -
d_gene: TRBD1
j_gene: TRBJ2-2
CDR3aa: CASSILGQGDPRELFF
CDR3nt: TGTGCCAGTAGTATATTAGGCCAGGGGGACCCGAGGGAGCTGTTTTTT

v_gene: TRBV30
abundance: -
d_gene: TRBD1
j_gene: TRBJ1-3
CDR3aa: CAWSTGVGGNTIYF
CDR3nt: TGTGCCTGGAGTACAGGGGTAGGTGGAAACACCATATATTTT

v_gene: TRBV27
abundance: -
d_gene: -
j_gene: TRBJ1-1
CDR3aa: CASSRDQDTEAFF
CDR3nt: TGTGCCAGCAGCCGCGATCAGGACACTGAAGCTTTCTTT

v_gene: TRBV28
abundance: -
d_gene: TRBD1
j_gene: TRBJ1-4
CDR3aa: CASSNKDREENEKLFF
CDR3nt: TGTGCCAGCAGCAACAAAGACAGGGAGGAAAATGAAAAACTGTTTTTT

v_gene: TRBV5-1
abundance: -
d_gene: -
j_gene: TRBJ1-4
CDR3aa: CASSLSSNNEKLFF
CDR3nt: TGCGCCAGCAGCTTGAGTAGCAATAATGAAAAACTGTTTTTT

v_gene: TRBV28
abundance: -
d_gene: -
j_gene: TRBJ2-1
CDR3aa: CASSLRGHLVRDEQFF
CDR3nt: TGTGCCAGCAGTCTCAGGGGACATCTCGTCCGGGATGAGCAGTTCTTC

v_gene: TRBV7-3
abundance: -
d_gene: TRBD2
j_gene: TRBJ2-1
CDR3aa: CASSLLGLEYNEQFF
CDR3nt: TGTGCCAGCAGCTTACTGGGACTAGAATACAATGAGCAGTTCTTC

v_gene: TRBV18
abundance: -
d_gene: -
j_gene: TRBJ1-2
CDR3aa: CASSPGDTTNYGYTF
CDR3nt: TGTGCCAGCTCACCAGGGGACACCACTAACTATGGCTACACCTTC

v_gene: TRBV5-1
abundance: -
d_gene: -
j_gene: TRBJ2-7
CDR3aa: CASSYQGTLNEQYF
CDR3nt: TGCGCCAGCAGCTATCAGGGGACCCTGAACGAGCAGTACTTC

v_gene: TRBV10-3
abundance: -
d_gene: -
j_gene: TRBJ1-2
CDR3aa: CAISEEGQIYGYTF
CDR3nt: TGTGCCATCAGTGAGGAGGGTCAGATCTATGGCTACACCTTC

v_gene: TRBV9
abundance: -
d_gene: -
j_gene: TRBJ2-1
CDR3aa: CASGSVNEQFF
CDR3nt: TGTGCCAGCGGTAGCGTAAATGAGCAGTTCTTC

v_gene: TRBV14
abundance: -
d_gene: TRBD1
j_gene: TRBJ2-7
CDR3aa: CASSPRQGAGEQYF
CDR3nt: TGTGCCAGCAGCCCCAGACAGGGGGCAGGGGAGCAGTACTTC

v_gene: TRBV11-3
abundance: -
d_gene: TRBD2
j_gene: TRBJ2-1
CDR3aa: CASSLGPAGGIEQFF
CDR3nt: TGTGCCAGCAGCTTAGGGCCAGCGGGGGGGATCGAGCAGTTCTTC

v_gene: TRBV18
abundance: -
d_gene: TRBD1
j_gene: TRBJ1-6
CDR3aa: CASSPDRDSPLHF
CDR3nt: TGTGCCAGCTCACCCGACAGGGACTCACCCCTCCACTTT

v_gene: TRBV4-1
abundance: once
d_gene: -
j_gene: TRBJ2-3
CDR3aa: CASSHGGGTDTQYF
CDR3nt: TGCGCCAGCAGCCACGGCGGGGGCACAGATACGCAGTATTTT

v_gene: TRBV9
abundance: -
d_gene: -
j_gene: TRBJ2-2
CDR3aa: CASSVGVGEANTGELFF
CDR3nt: TGTGCCAGCAGCGTAGGCGTCGGGGAAGCGAACACCGGGGAGCTGTTTTTT

v_gene: TRBV19
abundance: -
d_gene: TRBD1
j_gene: TRBJ2-7
CDR3aa: CASTTGTGNSYEQYF
CDR3nt: TGTGCCAGTACCACAGGGACAGGGAATAGCTACGAGCAGTACTTC

v_gene: TRBV27
abundance: -
d_gene: -
j_gene: TRBJ1-1
CDR3aa: CASRYAERNTEAFF
CDR3nt: TGTGCCAGCAGGTATGCGGAAAGGAACACTGAAGCTTTCTTT

v_gene: TRBV19
abundance: -
d_gene: -
j_gene: TRBJ2-2
CDR3aa: CASSIMEGRFPPGELFF
CDR3nt: TGTGCCAGTAGTATAATGGAGGGACGGTTCCCCCCCGGGGAGCTGTTTTTT

v_gene: TRBV7-9
abundance: -
d_gene: TRBD2
j_gene: TRBJ2-7
CDR3aa: CASSDRDYIYEQYF
CDR3nt: TGTGCCAGCAGCGACCGGGACTATATCTACGAGCAGTACTTC

v_gene: TRBV27
abundance: -
d_gene: -
j_gene: TRBJ1-2
CDR3aa: CASSLWAGTNYGYTF
CDR3nt: TGTGCCAGCAGTTTATGGGCAGGGACTAACTATGGCTACACCTTC